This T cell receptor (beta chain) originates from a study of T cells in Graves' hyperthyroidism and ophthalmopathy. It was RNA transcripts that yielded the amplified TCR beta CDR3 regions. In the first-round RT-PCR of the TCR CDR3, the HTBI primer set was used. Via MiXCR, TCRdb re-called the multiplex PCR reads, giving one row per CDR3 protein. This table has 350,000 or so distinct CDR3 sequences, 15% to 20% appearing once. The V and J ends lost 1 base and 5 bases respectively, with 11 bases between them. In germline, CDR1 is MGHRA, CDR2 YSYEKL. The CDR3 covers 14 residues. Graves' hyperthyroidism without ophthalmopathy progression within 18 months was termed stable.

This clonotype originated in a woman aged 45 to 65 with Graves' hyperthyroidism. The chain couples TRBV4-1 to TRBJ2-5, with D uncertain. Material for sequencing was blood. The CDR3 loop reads CASSQVPYRETQYF. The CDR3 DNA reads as TGCGCCAGCAGCCAAGTCCCTTATCGGGAGACCCAGTACTTC.